The T cell receptor beta chain described here comes from a study of identical twins. Whole-study results and caveats: Fewer insertions were carried by abundant cord blood beta clonotypes, but none was seen in memory repertoires. Partly confounded zero-insertion analyses could result from invariant MAIT and iNKT cells.

There are a few counts of this clonotype. Its target is not known. Trimming took off 0 bases at V and 2 bases at J, with 14 bases between the two ends. This CDR3 is 16 amino acids long. CDR1 SGHRS and CDR2 YFSETQ come from the germline V gene. TCRdb passed the 5' RACE reads through MiXCR, listing each CDR3 protein once. Of 310,000 or so distinct CDR3 sequences in the sample, around 8.8% were seen once. These sequences were also reported in another study, on yellow fever vaccine responses in identical twins. That source reports: Twins' vaccine T cell responses reportedly seemed partly convergent and partly personalized.

Specimen: memory (CD45RO+) T cells sorted from blood. The sequence came from a woman younger than 30 in good health. The chain employs TRBV5-1 and TRBJ2-5; D remains ambiguous. CDR3 amino acids: CASSLGPRSIQETQYF. CDR3 DNA: TGCGCCAGCAGCTTGGGGCCGCGGTCTATTCAAGAGACCCAGTACTTC.